This T cell receptor (beta chain) was sequenced during a study of blood T cell repertoires in COVID-19. This clone showed up just once. Allocation to cohorts depended on clinical history reported by the participants. Cohort 3 recovery required two negative PCRs, clearance, or symptom resolution. The V and J ends lost 10 bases and 2 bases, in that order; junction bases with no gene match: 7. Per germline, CDR1 MNHEY and CDR2 SMNVEV (reference sequence). This CDR3 region has 13 residues. The table came from immunoSEQ multiplex PCR; TCRdb's copy has only in-frame clones and leaves some out. Among some 300,000 clones listed, approximately 90% were seen once.

The sequenced sample consisted of PBMCs or T cells enriched from blood (not recorded which). The receptor was derived from a man younger than 40 who had recovered from COVID-19. The V and J genes are TRBV27 and TRBJ2-5; TRBD2 matches at 7 bases. Here the CDR3 reads CATRGVGQETQYF. The CDR3 DNA follows: TGTGCCACCCGGGGGGTAGGTCAAGAGACCCAGTACTTC.